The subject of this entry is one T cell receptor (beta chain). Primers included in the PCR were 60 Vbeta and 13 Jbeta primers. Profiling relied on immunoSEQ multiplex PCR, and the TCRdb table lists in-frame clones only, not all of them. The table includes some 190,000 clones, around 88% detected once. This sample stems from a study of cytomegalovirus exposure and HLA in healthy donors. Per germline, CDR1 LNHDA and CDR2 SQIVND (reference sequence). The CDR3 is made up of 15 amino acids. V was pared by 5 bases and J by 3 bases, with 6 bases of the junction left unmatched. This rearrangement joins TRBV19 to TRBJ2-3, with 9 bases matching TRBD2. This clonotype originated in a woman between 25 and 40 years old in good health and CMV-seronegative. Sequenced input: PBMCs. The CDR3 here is CASSLSGSLTDTQYF. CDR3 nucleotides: TGTGCCAGTAGTCTTAGCGGGAGTCTGACAGATACGCAGTATTTT.